Described below is a single TCR beta chain sequence and its context. What it recognizes is unknown. This entry belongs to a study of cytomegalovirus exposure and HLA in healthy donors. Primers included in the PCR were 60 Vbeta and 13 Jbeta primers. The assay was immunoSEQ multiplex PCR, and TCRdb's table has in-frame clones only and misses some. The sample includes 140,000 or so clones, more than 55% of them seen just once. Germline V gene data show CDR1 as SGDLS and CDR2 as YYNGEE. The CDR3 has 15 residues. Deletions cut 0 bases from V and 2 bases from J, with 11 bases between. Study-level results: Follow-up analysis seemed to connect common viral pathogens with several of the most significant clusters identified.

Although they were nominally healthy when sampled, donors likely had unrecorded immune exposures. The source material was PBMCs. The chain links TRBV9 to TRBJ2-5; TRBD2 might be the D (5 bases). This clonotype was obtained from a woman between 55 and 75 years old in good health and CMV-seronegative. CDR3 DNA sequence: TGTGCCAGCAGCGTAGCAAGTCTAGCTCAAGAGACCCAGTACTTC. Translating it yields CASSVASLAQETQYF.